A selection of T cell receptor beta chains follows, all from one sample in a study of cytomegalovirus exposure and HLA in healthy donors. Measured with immunoSEQ multiplex PCR; TCRdb has only the in-frame clones, and not every one. The repertoire consists of about 78,000 clones, with 96% occurring once and the leading ten covering 1.5% to 2%. Sequencing input: PBMCs. The source is a man in his late teens or twenties in good health and CMV-seropositive. Each CDR3 is given with its conserved first and last residue. Fields, in order: D gene, V gene, clone size, J gene, CDR3 protein, CDR3 DNA. A D gene is named only where the DNA matches it firmly. Where a row states a size, it is once, few, many or the class of an expanded clone; other rows omit it.

>TRBD2|TRBV6-5|-|TRBJ2-7
CASKPSGGQGNEQYF
TGTGCCAGCAAGCCTAGCGGAGGACAAGGGAACGAGCAGTACTTC
>-|TRBV2|-|TRBJ2-2
CASSTGMGGELFF
TGTGCCAGCAGTACAGGGATGGGCGGGGAGCTGTTTTTT
>-|TRBV18|-|TRBJ2-1
CASSQPLGVQFF
TGTGCCAGCTCTCAACCTCTAGGGGTGCAGTTCTTC
>-|TRBV30|-|TRBJ2-7
CAWSVGTGSYEQYF
TGTGCCTGGAGTGTGGGGACTGGCTCCTACGAGCAGTACTTC
>-|TRBV15|-|TRBJ2-1
CATSSPGGRPLEQFF
TGTGCCACCAGCAGCCCCGGAGGCAGGCCTCTGGAGCAGTTCTTC
>TRBD1|TRBV28|-|TRBJ2-2
CASSRTGFGELFF
TGTGCCAGCAGCCGGACAGGGTTCGGGGAGCTGTTTTTT
>TRBD1|TRBV6-6|-|TRBJ1-5
CASSPAGGSPQHF
TGTGCCAGCAGCCCAGCAGGGGGTTCGCCCCAGCATTTT
>-|TRBV19|-|TRBJ2-7
CASSTQGYEQYF
TGTGCCAGTAGTACACAGGGCTACGAGCAGTACTTC
>-|TRBV5-5|-|TRBJ2-1
CASSLIGSGVGNEQFF
TGTGCCAGCAGCTTGATCGGGTCGGGAGTAGGCAATGAGCAGTTCTTC
>-|TRBV7-9|-|TRBJ1-1
CASSFHRSEAFF
TGTGCCAGCAGCTTTCATAGGAGTGAAGCTTTCTTT
>TRBD1|TRBV5-1|-|TRBJ1-1
CASSWQGASNTEAFF
TGCGCCAGCAGCTGGCAGGGGGCGTCGAACACTGAAGCTTTCTTT
>TRBD2|TRBV6-1|-|TRBJ2-7
CASSEREEVEQYF
TGTGCCAGCAGTGAGCGGGAGGAGGTAGAGCAGTACTTC
>-|TRBV28|-|TRBJ1-3
CASTQQGNTIYF
TGTGCCAGCACCCAACAGGGAAACACCATATATTTT
>-|TRBV28|once|TRBJ1-4
CASSGGAVYEKLFF
TGTGCCAGCTCGGGCGGGGCGGTGTATGAAAAACTGTTTTTT
>-|TRBV2|-|TRBJ2-3
CASSEELGATQYF
TGTGCCAGCAGTGAAGAGTTGGGAGCCACGCAGTATTTT
>-|TRBV28|-|TRBJ1-4
CASIGNEKLFF
TGTGCCAGCATCGGGAATGAAAAACTGTTTTTT
>TRBD1|TRBV4-1|-|TRBJ1-2
CASSPGQGPSYYGYTF
TGCGCCAGCTCACCGGGACAGGGCCCCTCATACTATGGCTACACCTTC
>TRBD2|TRBV10-2|-|TRBJ2-7
CASRLAGLTYEQYF
TGCGCCAGCAGATTAGCGGGATTGACCTACGAGCAGTACTTC
>-|TRBV30|-|TRBJ2-3
CAWASGVRDTQYF
TGTGCCTGGGCCTCGGGAGTTAGAGATACGCAGTATTTT
>-|TRBV6-5|-|TRBJ1-5
CASSPIPNQPQHF
TGTGCCAGCAGTCCTATCCCGAATCAGCCCCAGCATTTT
>-|TRBV7-3|-|TRBJ2-7
CASSIASAPHYEQYF
TGTGCCAGCAGCATAGCTAGCGCCCCTCACTACGAGCAGTACTTC
>TRBD1|TRBV2|once|TRBJ2-1
CASGGQGVNEQFF
TGTGCCAGCGGAGGACAGGGGGTCAATGAGCAGTTCTTC
>-|TRBV23-1|-|TRBJ1-1
CASTTRHTEAFF
TGCGCCAGCACGACGAGGCACACTGAAGCTTTCTTT
>-|TRBV19|-|TRBJ1-1
CASSKTGNTEAFF
TGTGCCAGTAGTAAGACGGGAAACACTGAAGCTTTCTTT
>TRBD1|TRBV6-6|-|TRBJ2-2
CASTNPGGLTGELFF
TGTGCCAGCACCAACCCAGGGGGCCTCACCGGGGAGCTGTTTTTT
>TRBD1|TRBV27|-|TRBJ1-4
CASSLSSGGGWKLFF
TGTGCCAGCAGTTTATCTTCAGGGGGCGGATGGAAACTGTTTTTT
>TRBD2|TRBV10-1|-|TRBJ2-1
CASRPGGTPHFNNEQFF
TGCGCCAGCAGACCCGGGGGGACTCCACATTTTAACAATGAGCAGTTCTTC